The next 15 T cell receptor beta chains were all read from a single sample in a study of blood T cell repertoires in COVID-19. Clones were read by immunoSEQ multiplex PCR, and TCRdb kept only the in-frame ones, dropping some. This repertoire shows 15,000 to 20,000 clones, roughly 89% found once; its top ten account for about 13%. The sample comprised peripheral blood. These receptors all stem from a man between 60 and 70 years old with active COVID-19.

The chain couples TRBV11-3 to TRBJ2-2, with TRBD1 matching over 9 bases. The CDR3 extends over 16 amino acids. Germline lookup yields CDR1 SGHNT and CDR2 YENEEA. V lost 1 base to trimming and J lost 1 base; unmatched junction nucleotides: 1. CDR3 in DNA: TGTGCCAGCAGCTTAGGGGGACAGGGGAACACCGGGGAGCTGTTTTTT. Residues: CASSLGGQGNTGELFF. The whole variable domain, remainder taken from reference TRBV11-3 and TRBJ2-2, is EAGVVQSPRYKIIEKKQPVAFWCNPISGHNTLYWYLQNLGQGPELLIRYENEEAVDDSQLPKDRFSAERLKGVDSTLKIQPAELGDSAVYLCASSLGGQGNTGELFFGEGSRLTVL.

V gene TRBV19 combines with J gene TRBJ2-5, with 12 bases that match TRBD2. J was trimmed by 1 base and V by 6 bases; bases with no gene match: 3. Germline loops: CDR1 LNHDA, CDR2 SQIVND (reference sequence). This CDR3 spans 15 amino acids. CDR3 in amino acids: CASRTSGRAQETQYF. CDR3 nucleotides: TGTGCCAGTAGGACTAGCGGGAGAGCCCAAGAGACCCAGTACTTC.

The chain links TRBV10-2 to TRBJ2-7; 7 nucleotides line up with TRBD2. Trimming removed 5 bases from V and 0 bases from J; junction bases left unmatched: 1. This CDR3 has 13 amino acids. The germline V gene encodes CDR1 WSHSY and CDR2 SAAADI. In DNA form, the CDR3 reads TGCGCCAGCAGTCGGGGGGACTCCTACGAGCAGTACTTC. Amino acid sequence: CASSRGDSYEQYF.

This chain links TRBV11-2 with TRBJ1-2, with TRBD1 matching 10 bases. The length of the CDR3 is 16 residues. J lost 3 bases, V lost 2 bases, and 6 bases had no gene match. Germline CDR1 and CDR2: SGHAT and FQNNGV. CDR3 nucleotide sequence: TGTGCCAGCAGCTTATTGGGACAGGGGTTGGACTATGGCTACACCTTC. Protein sequence: CASSLLGQGLDYGYTF.

The gene calls are TRBV9 and TRBJ1-3, with D unclear. The CDR3 consists of 14 residues. V was cut by 3 bases and J by 2 bases, with 9 bases left in between. Germline values: CDR1 SGDLS, CDR2 YYNGEE. The CDR3, as DNA: TGTGCCAGCAGCGACGGCGCGGCTGGAAACACCATATATTTT. This encodes CASSDGAAGNTIYF.

This chain links TRBV6-5 with TRBJ1-2, with 9 positions matching TRBD1. The CDR3 contains 12 residues. The germline V gene has CDR1 MNHEY and CDR2 SVGAGI. The J segment lost 7 bases and the V segment lost 6 bases, leaving 3 bases of the junction unmatched. CDR3 DNA sequence: TGTGCCAGCAGCCGGGACAGGGCTGGCTACACCTTC. Translated: CASSRDRAGYTF.

The rearrangement links TRBV5-4 to TRBJ2-1; perhaps TRBD2 as D (7 bases). V lost 1 base to trimming and J lost 7 bases, with 15 bases between them. The CDR3 is 15 residues long. Germline V lookup: CDR1 SGHNT, CDR2 YYREEE (reference sequence). CDR3 residues: CASSLTRGGANEQFF. CDR3 in DNA: TGTGCCAGCAGCTTGACCCGAGGGGGGGCAAATGAGCAGTTCTTC.

This chain connects TRBV11-2 to TRBJ2-3; the D gene is possibly TRBD2 (5 bases). Germline V gene data show CDR1 as SGHAT and CDR2 as FQNNGV. The CDR3 consists of 13 residues. V dropped 0 bases and J dropped 8 bases, with 9 bases sitting between them. The CDR3 DNA follows: TGTGCCAGCAGCTTAGATCGGGGTAGTACGCAGTATTTT. Translation gives CASSLDRGSTQYF.

For this clone: The junction does not match germline at one end; this may be a read error. The chain recombines TRBV7-7 with TRBJ2-6; 7 bases align to TRBD1. Germline assignment: CDR1 SSHAT and CDR2 FNYEAQ (reference sequence). The CDR3 is made up of 15 amino acids. The CDR3 DNA reads as TGTGCTAGCAGCTCCGGGACAGTGGAAAAGAACGTCCTGACTTTC. Amino acid sequence: CASSSGTVEKNVLTF.

The genes are TRBV5-8 and TRBJ1-2, with a weak D call TRBD1 (6 bases). Trimming removed 0 bases from V and 7 bases from J, with 13 bases in between. The CDR3 totals 14 residues. Germline values: CDR1 SGHTS, CDR2 YDEGEE. CDR3 coding DNA: TGTGCCAGCAGCTTGGGTCTCCGGGACACTGGCTACACCTTC. Amino acid sequence: CASSLGLRDTGYTF.

The chain carries TRBV5-1 and TRBJ2-3, with a possible D match to TRBD1 (6 bases). Germline CDR1 SGHRS, CDR2 YFSETQ. Trimming stripped 1 base from V and 9 bases from J, with 12 bases between. There are 13 residues in the CDR3. The CDR3 reads CASSLSAGTTQYF. In DNA form, the CDR3 reads TGCGCCAGCAGCTTGTCGGCAGGGACAACGCAGTATTTT.

This chain links TRBV29-1 with TRBJ1-1; D ambiguous. Looked up from germline, CDR1 is SQVTM and CDR2 is ANQGSEA. The CDR3 totals 15 residues. The germline V and J ends were trimmed by 8 bases and 2 bases, with 21 bases remaining between them. The CDR3 DNA follows: TGCAGCTACCATTCTCTGGAGGCGGGCAACACTGAAGCTTTCTTT. Its translation is CSYHSLEAGNTEAFF. The full variable domain, in which reference TRBV29-1 and TRBJ1-1 provide the parts outside the CDR3, is SAVISQKPSRDICQRGTSLTIQCQVDSQVTMMFWYRQQPGQSLTLIATANQGSEATYESGFVIDKFPISRPNLTFSTLTVSNMSPEDSSIYLCSYHSLEAGNTEAFFGQGTRLTVV.

The chain recombines TRBV29-1 with TRBJ2-6, with TRBD1 identical over 8 bases. With 7 bases clipped from V and 0 bases from J, the junction kept 11 bases outside the gene matches. Looked up from germline, CDR1 is SQVTM and CDR2 is ANQGSEA. The CDR3 extends over 17 amino acids. The CDR3 nucleotides read TGCAGCGCCTCCTCGGACAGGGAAGACTCTGGGGCCAACGTCCTGACTTTC. It encodes CSASSDREDSGANVLTF.

This clone was recorded only once. This rearrangement joins TRBV10-1 to TRBJ2-3, with TRBD2 matching 11 bases. The CDR3 consists of 15 residues. The V gene's germline CDR1 is WNHNN and CDR2 SYGVQD (reference sequence). J was trimmed by 6 bases and V by 5 bases; bases with no gene match: 7. CDR3 nucleotide sequence: TGCGCCAGCAGTCCCCTAGCGGGGGGCAGGGATACGCAGTATTTT. Its translation is CASSPLAGGRDTQYF.

The CDR3 reads CASSLGQGGSPLHF. In nucleotides, the CDR3 is TGCGCCAGCAGCTTGGGACAGGGAGGCTCACCCCTCCACTTT. The chain employs TRBV5-1 and TRBJ1-6; the match to TRBD1 covers 7 bases. Unmatched junction bases numbered 4, after V lost 0 bases and J lost 10 bases. CDR3 size: 14 residues. Per germline, CDR1 SGHRS and CDR2 YFSETQ. Based on the CDR3 plus reference TRBV5-1 and TRBJ1-6, the full variable domain is KAGVTQTPRYLIKTRGQQVTLSCSPISGHRSVSWYQQTPGQGLQFLFEYFSETQRNKGNFPGRFSGRQFSNSRSEMNVSTLELGDSALYLCASSLGQGGSPLHFGNGTRLTVT.